This T cell receptor (beta chain) was sequenced in a study of T-cell memory formation after mild COVID-19 (dated by TCRdb to the early 2020s). A note on the overall study: Most TCR sequence clusters were specific to one of the two donors. In two donors, T-cell clones that expanded and contracted after mild COVID-19 were followed by sequencing TCRalpha and TCRbeta repertoires longitudinally. The cohort was made up of two young adult volunteers, one female and one male, who were previously healthy.

Sequencing used an Illumina NovaSeq 6000. TCRalpha and TCRbeta cDNA libraries were constructed by 5'RACE with constant-segment primers, with sample barcodes and unique molecular identifiers being introduced. Trizol reagent was used to extract RNA from every sample. Library amplification was performed in two PCR steps, and a second sample barcode and Illumina TruSeq adapters were introduced in the second step. Sequencing of the libraries was done on an Illumina NovaSeq, producing 2 x 150 bp paired-end reads. The study's own analysis went as follows. Demultiplexing of reads and collapsing into UMI-guided consensus sequences were performed with migec v1.2.7. Using mixcr v2.1.11, UMI consensuses were aligned to TRA and TRB V and J templates and then assembled into clonotypes. Clonotypes were classified as expanded or contracted when called significant by both edgeR and NoisET, with noise models trained on biological replicates. edgeR calls used a false discovery rate-adjusted p below 0.01 and a log2 fold-change threshold of 1. As an exploratory analysis of dynamics, max-normalized trajectories of the 1000 most abundant clonotypes were examined by PCA with hierarchical clustering. Separately sequenced CD4+ and CD8+ repertoires were used to assign a CD4 or CD8 phenotype to each responding clone. TCRdb reanalyzed the raw reads on its own, using fastp at Q25 for trimming and MiXCR for clone calling, and kept in-frame beta chains. A single entry per CDR3 protein holds the most common genes and DNA from its merged rows. TCRdb, not the original authors, processed these V and J calls. The sample records tens of thousands of distinct CDR3 sequences, about 13% of which are singletons. About a quarter of the sample comes from the top ten.

Overall study outcomes, separate from this receptor: Some responding clones were detected in pre-infection memory, suggesting pre-existing cross-reactive memory T cells joined the SARS-CoV-2 response. Contracting CD4+ clones turned up mainly in the CM and EM memory subsets, whereas EMRA was where CD8+ clones were enriched. Only a couple of mild cases were covered in the study, and larger cohorts including severe cases with pre-infection samples were considered necessary. SARS-CoV-2 specificity was not confirmed for the second-wave clones peaking on day 37. Balanced CD4/CD8 phenotypes were observed for clones contracting from day 15 to 85, whereas a bias towards CD4+ was observed for a second wave of clones expanding from day 15 to 37.

Ficoll-Paque density gradient centrifugation was the method used to isolate PBMCs. V loses 2 bases, J loses 1 base, and the germline ends lie 9 bases apart. The CDR3, cysteine through phenylalanine, is 14 amino acids long. The CDR3 DNA has 42 bases and is translated from base 1. This clonotype was counted between two and nine times. What antigen it recognizes has not been identified. Per-nucleotide qualities are absent, and no much larger clonotype sits a single base away. This sequence uses TRBV12-3 or TRBV12-4 and TRBJ2-7; a confident D gene designation cannot be given. This clonotype was obtained from an adult woman who had mild COVID-19 (a few samples of this study predate the infection). The sample titles of this study are shuffled in the database, so cell type and time point are left out; the donor was told from shared clones. The specimen sequenced was PBMCs or a T cell subset sorted from them (not recorded which). CDR3 reads: CASSLSLESYEQYF. DNA sequence: TGTGCCAGCAGTTTATCCCTTGAGTCCTACGAGCAGTACTTC.